This TCR beta chain is from a study of blood T cell repertoires in COVID-19. Study-level background: Acute-phase and convalescent COVID-19 samples originated in the United States, Italy and Spain.

The J segment lost 1 base and the V segment lost 8 bases, leaving 9 bases of the junction unmatched. Germline V gene data show CDR1 as MNHNY and CDR2 as SVGAGI (reference sequence). The CDR3 loop spans 16 amino acids. This clone was detected only a few times. Assay used: immunoSEQ multiplex PCR; TCRdb lists only in-frame clones, some missing. Altogether approximately 50,000 clones are present, about 76% being singletons, with the ten largest covering 22%. The chain uses TRBV6-6 and TRBJ2-1; 9 nucleotides match TRBD1. The sample comprised peripheral blood. The clonotype was recovered from a man in his forties or fifties with active or convalescent COVID-19. As DNA, the CDR3 is TGTGCCAGCGGTCGAACGGGGACAGGGTCCTACAATGAGCAGTTCTTC. This codes for CASGRTGTGSYNEQFF.